Here is one T cell receptor (beta chain) with its context. This CDR3 has 17 amino acids. With 1 base removed from V and 4 bases from J, the gap between germline ends came to 14 bases. Germline V gene lookup returns CDR1 SGHVS and CDR2 FQNEAQ. This record comes from a study of blood T cell repertoires in COVID-19. The wider study: The origin of the acute and convalescent COVID-19 samples was the United States, Italy and Spain. Sources were T cells, B-cell-depleted T cells, or PBMCs; the material itself was cDNA or gDNA.

In the original analysis: Estimation of nucleated cell counts relied on the amplification of reference gene primers. Libraries were prepared by immunoSEQ multiplex PCR; TCRdb keeps only in-frame clonotypes and omits some of them. That table furnishes V, J and clone size, whereas the DNA furnished D and trimming. The table lists 200,000 or so clones, around 84% of them singletons. This clonotype was obtained from a human donor in a cohort sampled during active COVID-19. V and J are TRBV7-8 and TRBJ1-6, with D unclear. Sequenced input: peripheral blood. CDR3 nucleotides: TGTGCCAGCAGCTTAGTTTTGCCGGGAACTTATAATTCACCCCTCCACTTT. Protein sequence: CASSLVLPGTYNSPLHF.